The 3 T cell receptor beta chains presented below share a single source sample, sequenced in a study of hypomethylating agent response in myelodysplastic syndrome (dated by TCRdb to the early 2020s). The library was generated by the immunoSEQ multiplex PCR assay. TCRdb carries this immuneACCESS record with in-frame sequences only. Its versions omit some clonotypes, under half of them owing to an unresolved V gene in the studies checked, with the rest unexplained. The sample has 2,000 or so clones on record, 60% to 80% of them singletons. Approximately 15% of the sample rests with the top ten. This sample comprised bone marrow, obtained before or after starting hypomethylating agent treatment for myelodysplastic syndrome (not recorded which). These receptor sequences come from a human donor with myelodysplastic syndrome.

The chain recombines TRBV11-3 with TRBJ2-5, with D maybe TRBD2 (6 bases). The CDR3 runs 14 residues. V dropped 5 bases and J dropped 2 bases, with 12 bases sitting between them. In germline, CDR1 is SGHNT, CDR2 YENEEA. The CDR3 nucleotides read TGTGCCAGCAGCCCGCGGGGAAAACAAGAGACCCAGTACTTC. Its translation: CASSPRGKQETQYF.

This clone was recorded a few times. This chain joins TRBV9 and TRBJ1-6, with D possibly being TRBD1 (6 bases). The germline V gene has CDR1 SGDLS and CDR2 YYNGEE. The germline V and J ends were trimmed by 3 bases and 9 bases, with 16 bases remaining between them. The CDR3 has 15 residues. The CDR3 nucleotides are TGTGCCAGCAGCGCTCTCGGGGGCTCCAGTTCACCCCTCCACTTT. It specifies CASSALGGSSSPLHF.

V gene TRBV6-5 combines with J gene TRBJ1-2; D gene unclear. Looked up from germline, CDR1 is MNHEY and CDR2 is SVGAGI. Trimming shortened V by 3 bases and J by 0 bases, and 11 bases separated the two germline ends. The CDR3 has 15 amino acids. The CDR3 protein is CASSYSAATNYGYTF. CDR3 DNA sequence: TGTGCCAGCAGTTATTCGGCAGCGACTAACTATGGCTACACCTTC.